A selection of T cell receptor beta chains follows, all from one sample in a study of cytomegalovirus exposure and HLA in healthy donors. Here immunoSEQ multiplex PCR was the method, and the copy in TCRdb shows in-frame clones only, minus some. The sample has over 150,000 clones, approximately 80% seen once. Material: PBMCs. The source of these receptors is a young man in good health and CMV-seropositive. Each CDR3 is given with its conserved first and last residue. The D gene is left open where the match is weak. Where a row states a size, it is once, few, many or the class of an expanded clone; other rows omit it.

clone size	V gene	D gene	J gene	CDR3 protein	CDR3 DNA
-	TRBV28	-	TRBJ2-7	CASSLPGYYEQYF	TGTGCCAGCAGTTTACCGGGGTACTACGAGCAGTACTTC
-	TRBV7-6	TRBD2	TRBJ2-1	CASSPGTSGGFVGSYNEQFF	TGTGCCAGCAGCCCGGGGACTAGCGGGGGGTTTGTGGGTTCCTACAATGAGCAGTTCTTC
-	TRBV7-2	TRBD1	TRBJ2-7	CASSSRTGLDEQYF	TGTGCCAGCAGCTCCCGGACAGGCTTGGACGAGCAGTACTTC
-	TRBV5-4	TRBD2	TRBJ2-3	CASSFGLASPDTQYF	TGTGCCAGCAGCTTTGGACTAGCGTCTCCAGATACGCAGTATTTT
few	TRBV10-3	-	TRBJ1-5	CAISEGQGIYSNQPQHF	TGTGCCATCAGTGAGGGGCAGGGAATTTATAGCAATCAGCCCCAGCATTTT
few	TRBV27	TRBD1	TRBJ2-7	CASSARQGRLGEQYF	TGTGCCAGCAGTGCCCGACAGGGCCGCCTAGGCGAGCAGTACTTC
-	TRBV30	-	TRBJ2-3	CAWSSEGRGTDTQYF	TGTGCCTGGAGTTCTGAGGGCCGTGGAACAGATACGCAGTATTTT
-	TRBV28	-	TRBJ2-1	CASSLGQGHLQFF	TGTGCCAGCAGTTTAGGGCAGGGTCATTTGCAGTTCTTC
-	TRBV13	TRBD2	TRBJ2-1	CASSSRDYAYNEQFF	TGTGCCAGCAGCTCTCGGGACTATGCCTACAATGAGCAGTTCTTC
-	TRBV13	-	TRBJ1-1	CASSIRGVNTEAFF	TGTGCCAGCAGCATCCGCGGGGTGAACACTGAAGCTTTCTTT
-	TRBV11-2	TRBD1	TRBJ2-1	CASSLVGDRVRFF	TGTGCCAGCAGCTTAGTTGGGGACAGGGTTCGGTTCTTC
-	TRBV11-2	TRBD2	TRBJ2-5	CASSPRRTSRPGAQYF	TGTGCCAGCAGCCCGAGACGGACTAGCCGGCCGGGGGCCCAGTACTTC
-	TRBV21-1	-	TRBJ2-7	CASSIKQGPYEQYF	TGTGCCAGCAGCATAAAACAGGGCCCCTACGAGCAGTACTTC
few	TRBV6-4	-	TRBJ1-1	CASSDSTNTEAFF	TGTGCCAGCAGTGACTCGACAAACACTGAAGCTTTCTTT
few	TRBV5-4	TRBD1	TRBJ1-6	CASSHGDRVDSPLHF	TGTGCCAGCAGCCATGGGGACAGGGTGGATTCACCCCTCCACTTT
-	TRBV9	-	TRBJ2-7	CASSDRKGPWDLHEQYF	TGTGCCAGCAGTGACCGAAAGGGGCCTTGGGATCTCCACGAGCAGTACTTC
-	TRBV28	-	TRBJ2-1	CASSLHSGGEYNEQFF	TGTGCCAGCAGTTTACATTCCGGAGGGGAGTACAATGAGCAGTTCTTC
-	TRBV6-1	TRBD1	TRBJ1-5	CASSEGTGVFGNSNQPQHF	TGTGCCAGCAGTGAGGGAACAGGGGTGTTTGGAAATAGCAATCAGCCCCAGCATTTT
-	TRBV19	TRBD1	TRBJ2-6	CASSPDRAGANVLTF	TGTGCCAGTTCACCAGACAGGGCTGGGGCCAACGTCCTGACTTTC
-	TRBV7-2	TRBD2	TRBJ2-2	CASQRGPGTGELFF	TGTGCCAGTCAGCGGGGGCCGGGCACCGGGGAGCTGTTTTTT
-	TRBV19	-	TRBJ1-5	CASSIYGEGPQHF	TGTGCCAGTAGTATCTACGGCGAGGGGCCCCAGCATTTT
-	TRBV5-6	TRBD2	TRBJ2-5	CASSARDGGETQYF	TGTGCCAGCAGCGCCAGGGACGGGGGGGAGACCCAGTACTTC
few	TRBV19	-	TRBJ1-4	CASSIITGNEKLFF	TGTGCCAGTAGTATTATCACAGGAAATGAAAAACTGTTTTTT
-	TRBV5-1	-	TRBJ1-6	CASSESSYNSPLHF	TGCGCCAGCAGCGAGAGCTCCTATAATTCACCCCTCCACTTT
-	TRBV5-4	TRBD2	TRBJ2-2	CASSLGLAGGPEELFF	TGTGCCAGCAGCTTGGGTCTAGCGGGGGGGCCCGAGGAGCTGTTTTTT
-	TRBV7-9	-	TRBJ1-2	CASSLEQRGYTF	TGTGCCAGCAGCCTCGAGCAAAGAGGCTACACCTTC
few	TRBV25-1	-	TRBJ2-3	CASRPGPSGTDTQYF	TGTGCCAGCCGCCCCGGACCTAGCGGCACAGATACGCAGTATTTT
-	TRBV6-1	-	TRBJ1-6	CASRPTEYNSPLHF	TGTGCCAGCAGACCGACAGAATATAATTCACCCCTCCACTTT
-	TRBV2	TRBD1	TRBJ1-1	CASTLTGATEAFF	TGTGCCAGCACTCTTACAGGGGCCACTGAAGCTTTCTTT
-	TRBV4-1	-	TRBJ1-4	CASSSGTLNEKLFF	TGCGCCAGCAGCTCCGGGACACTGAATGAAAAACTGTTTTTT
few	TRBV2	-	TRBJ1-1	CASRSEVTGEAFF	TGTGCCAGCAGAAGTGAGGTAACAGGTGAAGCTTTCTTT
-	TRBV27	-	TRBJ2-7	CASSPTGLSYEQYF	TGTGCCAGCAGTCCCACAGGGTTGTCCTACGAGCAGTACTTC
-	TRBV6-1	TRBD2	TRBJ2-1	CASSEGSSGGLRFLKFF	TGTGCCAGCAGTGAAGGGTCTAGCGGGGGGCTTCGGTTTTTGAAGTTCTTC
-	TRBV6-5	-	TRBJ2-1	CASSSPQGWEQFF	TGTGCCAGCAGTTCTCCACAGGGCTGGGAGCAGTTCTTC
once	TRBV19	TRBD1	TRBJ1-2	CASTPPRDRGYGYTF	TGTGCCAGTACCCCCCCCCGGGACAGGGGATATGGCTACACCTTC
medium-sized	TRBV2	TRBD2	TRBJ2-7	CASSEGRGNSYEQYF	TGTGCCAGCAGTGAGGGGCGGGGGAACTCCTACGAGCAGTACTTC
few	TRBV7-9	-	TRBJ2-2	CASSLPGPGELFF	TGTGCCAGCAGCTTACCGGGTCCCGGGGAGCTGTTTTTT
-	TRBV2	TRBD1	TRBJ1-5	CASSEMDRAGQPQHF	TGTGCCAGCAGTGAAATGGACAGGGCGGGGCAGCCCCAGCATTTT
once	TRBV7-2	-	TRBJ2-2	CASSSLGHTANTGELFF	TGTGCCAGCAGCTCCCTGGGACACACCGCGAACACCGGGGAGCTGTTTTTT
-	TRBV2	-	TRBJ2-3	CASSARTDTQYF	TGTGCCAGCAGTGCCAGGACAGATACGCAGTATTTT
-	TRBV2	TRBD1	TRBJ2-7	CATPQGAIWEQYF	TGTGCCACTCCACAGGGGGCAATCTGGGAGCAGTACTTC
-	TRBV11-2	-	TRBJ2-2	CASRTSRSSRLELFF	TGTGCCAGCAGAACCTCTCGGTCCTCACGGTTGGAGCTGTTTTTT
-	TRBV2	-	TRBJ1-2	CASTPTEQGNYGYTF	TGTGCCAGCACTCCGACGGAACAGGGAAACTATGGCTACACCTTC
-	TRBV19	-	TRBJ2-1	CASSPLQNEQFF	TGTGCCAGTAGCCCCCTACAGAATGAGCAGTTCTTC
once	TRBV7-2	TRBD1	TRBJ1-4	CASSRGQATNEKLFF	TGTGCCAGCAGTCGGGGACAGGCAACTAATGAAAAACTGTTTTTT
few	TRBV7-9	-	TRBJ1-1	CASSLEGGVTEAFF	TGTGCCAGCAGCTTAGAGGGAGGGGTCACTGAAGCTTTCTTT
few	TRBV5-1	TRBD2	TRBJ2-2	CASSFSGGGTGELFF	TGCGCCAGCAGCTTTAGCGGGGGCGGCACCGGGGAGCTGTTTTTT
few	TRBV6-1	-	TRBJ1-1	CASSKEGGTEAFF	TGTGCCAGCTCTAAGGAAGGGGGCACTGAAGCTTTCTTT
-	TRBV2	-	TRBJ2-7	CASSYLYEQYF	TGTGCCAGCAGTTACCTATACGAGCAGTACTTC
-	TRBV4-1	TRBD1	TRBJ1-5	CASSLQGDQPQHF	TGCGCCAGCAGCCTGCAGGGGGATCAGCCCCAGCATTTT
-	TRBV2	-	TRBJ1-2	CASKGWGLLSYGYTF	TGTGCCAGCAAGGGGTGGGGGCTCCTTAGCTATGGCTACACCTTC
-	TRBV30	TRBD1	TRBJ2-5	CAWTTSGGEETQYF	TGTGCCTGGACCACTTCAGGGGGCGAAGAGACCCAGTACTTC
-	TRBV4-2	TRBD2	TRBJ2-7	CASSQATSQRYEQYF	TGTGCCAGCAGCCAGGCGACTAGCCAACGCTACGAGCAGTACTTC
once	TRBV28	-	TRBJ1-4	CASSFAGNTNEKLFF	TGTGCCAGCAGTTTTGCGGGGAACACTAATGAAAAACTGTTTTTT